Each of the 11 T cell receptor beta chains below was sequenced from the same sample in a study of blood T cell repertoires in COVID-19. Only in-frame clones appear in the TCRdb table, and some are missing; sequencing was by immunoSEQ multiplex PCR. This sample yields about 24,000 clones, of which around 87% are seen a single time; about 25% belongs to the top ten. Sequencing was done on a sample of peripheral blood. The source is a human donor with active COVID-19. The donor label of this sample is uncertain.

This chain joins TRBV30 and TRBJ1-4; D perhaps matches TRBD1 (6 bases). Germline CDR1 and CDR2: GTSNPN and SVGIG (reference sequence). The CDR3 extends over 15 amino acids. The V end was cut by 2 bases, the J end by 4 bases, with 14 bases between. The CDR3 is CAWSKKDSGNEKLFF. CDR3 sequence (DNA): TGTGCCTGGAGTAAAAAGGACAGCGGTAATGAAAAACTGTTTTTT.

J is TRBJ1-2 and V is TRBV6-2 or TRBV6-3, with 9 bases identical to TRBD1. CDR1 MNHEY and CDR2 SVGEGT come from the germline V gene. V was pared by 5 bases and J by 0 bases, with 4 bases of the junction left unmatched. CDR3 size: 15 residues. Here the CDR3 reads CASSGRTGANYGYTF. The DNA for the CDR3 is TGTGCCAGCAGTGGCCGGACAGGGGCTAACTATGGCTACACCTTC.

The chain recombines TRBV5-1 with TRBJ1-3; tentative D call: TRBD1 (5 bases). V lost 2 bases and J 2 bases, leaving 17 bases between the germline ends. The germline CDR1 and CDR2 sequences are SGHRS and YFSETQ. This CDR3 spans 17 amino acids. CDR3 DNA sequence: TGCGCCAGCAGCTTATCGGGACGCGGGGGAACTGGAAACACCATATATTTT. It translates to CASSLSGRGGTGNTIYF.

The V call is TRBV29-1, the J call TRBJ1-1, with D possibly being TRBD1 (6 bases). CDR1 and CDR2 (germline): SQVTM, ANQGSEA. This CDR3 has 13 residues. Trimming removed 6 bases at V and 5 bases at J, with 16 bases between. The CDR3 sequence: CSVREGGVTEAFF. The CDR3 nucleotides are TGCAGCGTCCGGGAGGGGGGGGTTACTGAAGCTTTCTTT.

The CDR3 reads CASSRLAGGTGELFF. In nucleotides, the CDR3 is TGTGCCAGCAGTCGACTAGCGGGGGGGACCGGGGAGCTGTTTTTT. This rearrangement joins TRBV27 to TRBJ2-2, with TRBD2 matching over 14 bases. The CDR3 sequence is 15 residues long. The germline CDR1 and CDR2 sequences are MNHEY and SMNVEV (reference sequence). Germline trimming cut 5 bases from V and 5 bases from J; bases unmatched to any gene: 1.

This clone was found once. This chain uses TRBV5-4 with TRBJ2-7, with 10 bases lining up with TRBD1. CDR3 length equals 15 residues. Per germline, CDR1 SGHNT and CDR2 YYREEE (reference sequence). V lost 0 bases to trimming and J lost 4 bases; unmatched junction nucleotides: 4. CDR3 amino acids: CASSLDLGQGYEQYF. As DNA, the CDR3 is TGTGCCAGCAGCTTGGACCTGGGACAGGGGTACGAGCAGTACTTC.

This sequence joins TRBV7-9 and TRBJ1-3; D may be TRBD1 (5 bases). The ends were cut back, 5 bases at V and 4 bases at J, with 6 bases in the middle. Germline CDR1 reads SEHNR; CDR2 reads FQNEAQ (reference sequence). The CDR3 is 12 residues long. CDR3 nucleotide sequence: TGTGCCAGCAGCGGACAAGGAAACACCATATATTTT. Residues: CASSGQGNTIYF.

The chain is built from TRBV7-3 and TRBJ2-2; D is ambiguous. Germline values: CDR1 SGHTA, CDR2 FQGTGA. The germline V and J ends were trimmed by 4 bases and 6 bases, with 12 bases remaining between them. CDR3 length: 14 residues. This chain's CDR3 is CASSSPRSSGELFF. The CDR3 bases are TGTGCCAGCAGCTCCCCCCGGAGTTCCGGGGAGCTGTTTTTT.

The rearrangement joins TRBV4-2 to TRBJ2-4; D might be TRBD2 (6 bases). This CDR3 spans 16 amino acids. Germline lookup yields CDR1 LGHNA and CDR2 YNFKEQ. V was pared by 0 bases and J by 0 bases, with 9 bases between. The CDR3 sequence is CASSQEVGLAKNIQYF. In DNA form, the CDR3 reads TGTGCCAGCAGCCAAGAAGTGGGACTAGCCAAAAACATTCAGTACTTC.

This sequence joins TRBV24-1 and TRBJ2-1, with 10 bases lining up with TRBD1. Looked up from germline, CDR1 is KGHDR and CDR2 is SFDVKD. CDR3 length equals 15 residues. V shed 4 bases, J shed 7 bases, and the junction held 6 bases outside the gene matches. CDR3 protein: CATSDTGTGENEQFF. In DNA form, the CDR3 reads TGTGCCACCAGTGACACCGGGACAGGGGAAAATGAGCAGTTCTTC.

The genes are TRBV19 and TRBJ2-5; 12 bases match TRBD2. The J segment lost 4 bases and the V segment lost 4 bases, leaving 10 bases of the junction unmatched. The CDR3 is 17 residues long. Germline V gene sequence: CDR1 LNHDA, CDR2 SQIVND (reference sequence). The CDR3 bases are TGTGCCAGTAGTACCGATGCTAGCGGGAGGGCCCGAGAGACCCAGTACTTC. This translates into CASSTDASGRARETQYF.